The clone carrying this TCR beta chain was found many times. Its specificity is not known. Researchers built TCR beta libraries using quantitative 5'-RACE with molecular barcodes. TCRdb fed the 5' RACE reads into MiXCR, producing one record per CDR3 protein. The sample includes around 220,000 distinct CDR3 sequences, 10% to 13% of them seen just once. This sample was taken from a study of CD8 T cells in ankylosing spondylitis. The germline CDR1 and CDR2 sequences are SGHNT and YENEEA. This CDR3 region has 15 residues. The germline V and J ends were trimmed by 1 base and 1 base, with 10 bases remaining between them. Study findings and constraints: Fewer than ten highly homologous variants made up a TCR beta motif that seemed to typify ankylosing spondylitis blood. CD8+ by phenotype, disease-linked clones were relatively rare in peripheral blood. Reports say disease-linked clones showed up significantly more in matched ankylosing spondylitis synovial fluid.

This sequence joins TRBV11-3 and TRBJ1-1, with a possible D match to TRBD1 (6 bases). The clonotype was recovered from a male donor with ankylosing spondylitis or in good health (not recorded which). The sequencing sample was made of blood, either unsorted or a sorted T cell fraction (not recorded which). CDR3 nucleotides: TGTGCCAGCAGCTTAGGGGGGCACTCGAACACTGAAGCTTTCTTT. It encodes CASSLGGHSNTEAFF.